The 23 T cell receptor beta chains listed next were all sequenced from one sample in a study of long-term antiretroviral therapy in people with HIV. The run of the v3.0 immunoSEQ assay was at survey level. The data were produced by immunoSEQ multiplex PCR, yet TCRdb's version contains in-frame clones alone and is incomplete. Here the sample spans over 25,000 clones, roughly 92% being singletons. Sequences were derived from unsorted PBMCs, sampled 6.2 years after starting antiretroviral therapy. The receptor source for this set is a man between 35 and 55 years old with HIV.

DNA of the CDR3: TGTGCCACCAGCAGAGGGGGGGACAGGGGCTACGAGCAGTACTTC. It yields the protein CATSRGGDRGYEQYF. The chain has TRBV15 and TRBJ2-7; the match to TRBD1 covers 10 bases. Per the germline V gene, CDR1 is LNHNV and CDR2 is YYDKDF (reference sequence). The CDR3 is 15 amino acids. The V and J ends lost 1 base and 3 bases, in that order; junction bases with no gene match: 3. The full variable domain, in which reference TRBV15 and TRBJ2-7 provide the parts outside the CDR3, is DAMVIQNPRYQVTQFGKPVTLSCSQTLNHNVMYWYQQKSSQAPKLLFHYYDKDFNNEADTPDNFQSRRPNTSFCFLDIRSPGLGDTAMYLCATSRGGDRGYEQYFGPGTRLTVT.

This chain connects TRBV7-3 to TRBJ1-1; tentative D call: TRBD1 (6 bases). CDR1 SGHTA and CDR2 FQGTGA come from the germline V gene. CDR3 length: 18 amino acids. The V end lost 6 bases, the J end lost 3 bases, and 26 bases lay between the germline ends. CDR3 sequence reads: CASRITKGKGGFDTEAFF. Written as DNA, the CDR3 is TGTGCCAGCAGGATAACTAAGGGCAAGGGGGGGTTCGACACTGAAGCTTTCTTT.

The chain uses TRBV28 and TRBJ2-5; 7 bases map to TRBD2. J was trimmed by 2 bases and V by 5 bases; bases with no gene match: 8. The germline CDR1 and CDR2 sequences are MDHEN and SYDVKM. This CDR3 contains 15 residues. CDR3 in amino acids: CASSPAGWEQETQYF. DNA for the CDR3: TGTGCCAGCAGTCCAGCGGGATGGGAACAAGAGACCCAGTACTTC.

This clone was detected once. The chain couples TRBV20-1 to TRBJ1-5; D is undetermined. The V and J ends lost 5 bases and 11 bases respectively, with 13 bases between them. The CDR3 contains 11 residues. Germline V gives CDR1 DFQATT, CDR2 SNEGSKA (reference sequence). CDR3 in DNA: TGCAGTGCTTCCCAAGAGAGCGCCCAGCATTTT. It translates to CSASQESAQHF.

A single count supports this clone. The CDR3 coding sequence is TGCAGCGTTGAAGATCCGGTAGAAGCTTTCTTT. As protein: CSVEDPVEAFF. V gene TRBV29-1 combines with J gene TRBJ1-1; D call uncertain. This CDR3 comprises 11 residues. Trimming left V 0 bases short and J 8 bases short, with 7 bases between. CDR1 and CDR2 (germline): SQVTM, ANQGSEA.

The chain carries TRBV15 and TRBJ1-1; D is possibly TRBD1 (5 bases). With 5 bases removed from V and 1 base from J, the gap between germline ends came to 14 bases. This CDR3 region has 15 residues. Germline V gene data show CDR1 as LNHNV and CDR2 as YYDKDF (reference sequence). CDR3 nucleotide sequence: TGTGCCACCAGCGAATGGGACCGGCCGAACACTGAAGCTTTCTTT. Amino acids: CATSEWDRPNTEAFF.

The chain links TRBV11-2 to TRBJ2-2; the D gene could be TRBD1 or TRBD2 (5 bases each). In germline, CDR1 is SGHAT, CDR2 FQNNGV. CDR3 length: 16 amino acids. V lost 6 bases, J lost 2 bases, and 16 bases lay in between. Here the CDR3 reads CASSSTGTINTGELFF. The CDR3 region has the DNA TGTGCCAGCAGTTCTACCGGGACCATAAACACCGGGGAGCTGTTTTTT. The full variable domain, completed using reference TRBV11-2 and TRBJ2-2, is EAGVAQSPRYKIIEKRQSVAFWCNPISGHATLYWYQQILGQGPKLLIQFQNNGVVDDSQLPKDRFSAERLKGVDSTLKIQPAKLEDSAVYLCASSSTGTINTGELFFGEGSRLTVL.

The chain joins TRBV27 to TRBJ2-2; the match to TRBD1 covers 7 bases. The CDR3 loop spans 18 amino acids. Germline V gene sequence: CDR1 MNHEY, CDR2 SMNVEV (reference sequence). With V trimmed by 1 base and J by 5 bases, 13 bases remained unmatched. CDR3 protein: CASSLFSLGQGVTGELFF. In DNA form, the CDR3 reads TGTGCCAGCAGTTTATTCAGCCTCGGGCAGGGGGTGACCGGGGAGCTGTTTTTT.

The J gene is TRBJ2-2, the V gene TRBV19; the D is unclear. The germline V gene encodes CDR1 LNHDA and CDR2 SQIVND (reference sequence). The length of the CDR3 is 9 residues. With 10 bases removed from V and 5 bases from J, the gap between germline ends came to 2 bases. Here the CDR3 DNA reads TGTGCCAATACCGGGGAGCTGTTTTTT. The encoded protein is CANTGELFF. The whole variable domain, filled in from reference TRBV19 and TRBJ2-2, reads DGGITQSPKYLFRKEGQNVTLSCEQNLNHDAMYWYRQDPGQGLRLIYYSQIVNDFQKGDIAEGYSVSREKKESFPLTVTSAQKNPTAFYLCANTGELFFGEGSRLTVL.

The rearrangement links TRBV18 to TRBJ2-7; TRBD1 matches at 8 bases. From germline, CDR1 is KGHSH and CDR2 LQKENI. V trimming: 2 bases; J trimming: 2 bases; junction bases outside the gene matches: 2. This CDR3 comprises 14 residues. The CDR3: CASSPGQGPYEQYF. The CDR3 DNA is TGTGCCAGCTCACCAGGACAGGGTCCCTACGAGCAGTACTTC. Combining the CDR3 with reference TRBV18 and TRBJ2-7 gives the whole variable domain NAGVMQNPRHLVRRRGQEARLRCSPMKGHSHVYWYRQLPEEGLKFMVYLQKENIIDESGMPKERFSAEFPKEGPSILRIQQVVRGDSAAYFCASSPGQGPYEQYFGPGTRLTVT.

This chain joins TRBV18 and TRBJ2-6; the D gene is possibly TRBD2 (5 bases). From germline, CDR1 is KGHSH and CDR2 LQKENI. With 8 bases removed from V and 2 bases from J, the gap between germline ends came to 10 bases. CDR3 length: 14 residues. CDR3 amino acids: CASTERAGANVLTF. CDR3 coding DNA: TGTGCCAGCACAGAGAGGGCTGGGGCCAACGTCCTGACTTTC.

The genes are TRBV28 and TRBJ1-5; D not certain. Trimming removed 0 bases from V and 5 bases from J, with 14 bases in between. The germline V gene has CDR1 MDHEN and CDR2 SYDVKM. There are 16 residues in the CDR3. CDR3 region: CASSLWGSFPHQPQHF. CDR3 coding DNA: TGTGCCAGCAGTTTATGGGGATCGTTCCCCCATCAGCCCCAGCATTTT.

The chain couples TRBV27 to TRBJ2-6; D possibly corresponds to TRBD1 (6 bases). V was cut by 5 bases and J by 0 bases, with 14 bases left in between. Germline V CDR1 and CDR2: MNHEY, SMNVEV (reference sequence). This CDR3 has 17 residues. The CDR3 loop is CASSPPRGSSGANVLTF. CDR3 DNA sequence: TGTGCCAGCAGTCCCCCGAGGGGGAGCTCTGGGGCCAACGTCCTGACTTTC.

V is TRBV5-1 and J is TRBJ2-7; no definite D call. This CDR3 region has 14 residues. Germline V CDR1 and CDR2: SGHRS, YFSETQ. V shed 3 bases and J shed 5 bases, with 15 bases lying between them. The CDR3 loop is CASSSQAGRDEQYF. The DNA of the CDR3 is TGCGCCAGCAGCTCGCAAGCAGGAAGGGACGAGCAGTACTTC.

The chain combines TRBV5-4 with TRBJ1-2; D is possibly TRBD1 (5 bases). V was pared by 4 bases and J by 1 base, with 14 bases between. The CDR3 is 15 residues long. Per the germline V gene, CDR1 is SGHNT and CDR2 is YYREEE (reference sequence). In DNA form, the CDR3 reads TGTGCCAGCAGCAAAGCCGGGACGGTTAACTATGGCTACACCTTC. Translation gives CASSKAGTVNYGYTF.

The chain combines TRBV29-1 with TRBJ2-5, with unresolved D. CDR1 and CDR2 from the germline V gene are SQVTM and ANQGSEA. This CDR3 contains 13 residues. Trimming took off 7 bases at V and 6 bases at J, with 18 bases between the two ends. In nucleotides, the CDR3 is TGCAGCGCGGCAGACATCGGTGGCAAGACCCAGTACTTC. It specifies CSAADIGGKTQYF.

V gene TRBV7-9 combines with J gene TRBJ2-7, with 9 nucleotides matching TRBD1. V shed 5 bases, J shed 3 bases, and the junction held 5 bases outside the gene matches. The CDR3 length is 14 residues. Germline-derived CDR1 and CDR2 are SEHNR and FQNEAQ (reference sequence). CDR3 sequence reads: CASSPGTGNYEQYF. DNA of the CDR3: TGTGCCAGCAGCCCCGGGACAGGGAACTACGAGCAGTACTTC.

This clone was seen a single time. CDR3 DNA sequence: TGTGCCAGCAGTGCCGACAGGGGACAGATGCTTCGCAATCAGCCCCAGCATTTT. The encoded protein is CASSADRGQMLRNQPQHF. J is TRBJ1-5 and V is TRBV6-1; TRBD1 agrees at 8 bases. This CDR3 region has 18 residues. V lost 4 bases to trimming and J lost 2 bases; unmatched junction nucleotides: 13. Per the germline V gene, CDR1 is MNHNS and CDR2 is SASEGT.

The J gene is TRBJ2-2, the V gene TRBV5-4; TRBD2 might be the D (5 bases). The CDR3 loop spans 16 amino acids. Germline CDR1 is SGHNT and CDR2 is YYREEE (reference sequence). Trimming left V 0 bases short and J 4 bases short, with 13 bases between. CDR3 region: CASSLGGGSGTGELFF. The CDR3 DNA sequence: TGTGCCAGCAGCTTGGGAGGTGGGAGTGGCACCGGGGAGCTGTTTTTT.

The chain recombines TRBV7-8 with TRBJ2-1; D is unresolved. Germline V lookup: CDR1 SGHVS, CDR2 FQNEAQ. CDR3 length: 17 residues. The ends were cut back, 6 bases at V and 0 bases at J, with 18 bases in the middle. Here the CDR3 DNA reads TGTGCCAGCAGGATGTCCCCAATAGGTAACTCCTACAATGAGCAGTTCTTC. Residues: CASRMSPIGNSYNEQFF.

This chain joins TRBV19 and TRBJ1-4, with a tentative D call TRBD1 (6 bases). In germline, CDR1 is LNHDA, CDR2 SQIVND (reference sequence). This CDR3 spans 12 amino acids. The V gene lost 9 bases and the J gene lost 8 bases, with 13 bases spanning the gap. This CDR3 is CASGGGKEKLFF. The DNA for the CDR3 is TGTGCCAGCGGAGGGGGGAAAGAAAAACTGTTTTTT.

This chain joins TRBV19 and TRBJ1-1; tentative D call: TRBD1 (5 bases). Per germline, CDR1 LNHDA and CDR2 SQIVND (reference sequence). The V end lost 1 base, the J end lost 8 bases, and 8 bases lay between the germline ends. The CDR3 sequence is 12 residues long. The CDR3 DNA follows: TGTGCCAGTAGTATAGGACGGGGGGAAGCTTTCTTT. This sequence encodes CASSIGRGEAFF.

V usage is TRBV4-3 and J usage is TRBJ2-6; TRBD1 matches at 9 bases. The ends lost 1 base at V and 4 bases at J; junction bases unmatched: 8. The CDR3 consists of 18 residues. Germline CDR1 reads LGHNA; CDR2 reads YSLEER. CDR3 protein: CASSQGRGQGSGANVLTF. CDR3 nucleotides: TGCGCCAGCAGCCAAGGGAGGGGACAGGGCTCCGGGGCCAACGTCCTGACTTTC.